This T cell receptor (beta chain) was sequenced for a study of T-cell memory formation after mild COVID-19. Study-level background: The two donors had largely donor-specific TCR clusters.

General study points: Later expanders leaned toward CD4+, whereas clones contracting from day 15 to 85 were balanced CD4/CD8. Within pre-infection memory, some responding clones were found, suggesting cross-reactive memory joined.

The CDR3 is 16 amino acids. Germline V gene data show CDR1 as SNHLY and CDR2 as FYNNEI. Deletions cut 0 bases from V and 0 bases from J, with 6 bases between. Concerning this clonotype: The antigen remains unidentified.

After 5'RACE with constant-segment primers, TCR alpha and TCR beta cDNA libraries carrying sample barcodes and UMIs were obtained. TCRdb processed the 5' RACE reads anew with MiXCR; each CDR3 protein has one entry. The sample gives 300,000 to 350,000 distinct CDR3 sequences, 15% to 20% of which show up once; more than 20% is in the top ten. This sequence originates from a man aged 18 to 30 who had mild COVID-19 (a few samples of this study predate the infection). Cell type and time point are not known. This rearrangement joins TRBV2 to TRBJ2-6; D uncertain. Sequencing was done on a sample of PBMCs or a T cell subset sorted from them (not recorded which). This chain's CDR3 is CASSEASRSGANVLTF. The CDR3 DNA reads TGTGCCAGCAGTGAAGCCAGCCGCTCTGGGGCCAACGTCCTGACTTTC.